One T cell receptor beta chain is described in this entry. This clonotype was observed a handful of times. The antigen this receptor binds is unknown. It has no much larger one-base neighbor in the sample; base qualities were not kept. The data derive from a study of response to subunit inactivated influenza vaccine (dated 2018 in TCRdb). For context, the study as a whole: Deep quantitative T cell receptor repertoire profiling was used in the study to track responses to a trivalent subunit inactivated influenza vaccine.

Overall results and qualifications from the work: It was suggested by the authors that each seasonal influenza vaccination may recruit only a limited number of new T cells.

Libraries were made using RT-PCR. TCRdb lists the instrument as Illumina HiSeq 2500. TCRdb ran its own pipeline on the public reads, namely fastp trimming at Q25 and MiXCR clone calling, and kept in-frame beta chains. Identical CDR3 proteins give one entry, which carries the most common genes and DNA. The table for this sample lists 150,000 to 200,000 distinct CDR3 sequences; less than 15% of them were counted only once. Approximately 30% of the sample lies in the top ten. Another study also made use of these data, one on T cells expressing NK-cell markers. The second study reports: TCR beta cDNA libraries were prepared using 5'RACE template switching, which introduced a universal primer site and unique molecular identifiers. Three sorted T-cell subsets (CD3+CD56+NKG2C+, CD3+CD56+NKG2C- and CD3+CD56-NKG2C+) from several donors had their TCR beta-chain repertoires profiled. Among the eight sequenced donors, only one was HCMV-seronegative, while the other seven were HCMV-seropositive. In several experiments an anti-gammadeltaTCR antibody was added to restrict sorting to alphabetaTCR-expressing T cells. In six donors, the dominant CD3+CD56+NKG2C+ clonotypes were among the top 10 CD8+ clonotypes and accounted for about 1.0-8% of CD8+ T cells. Those dominant clonotypes were again the most abundant among CD3+CD56-NKG2C+ cells in a handful of donors, at roughly 28.3-60.1%. Whether the expanded NKG2C-expressing T cell clones were specific for HCMV antigens remained unclear. Randomly selected healthy volunteers, three men and five women, were used as the eight sequenced donors. To determine HCMV serostatus, a commercial ELISA kit was used to detect HCMV-specific IgG in serum. Ficoll density gradient centrifugation was used to isolate peripheral blood mononuclear cells from blood. Using Miltenyi isolation kits, CD4+ and CD8+ T cells were isolated from PBMC through magnetic immunoseparation. cDNA synthesis was primed from the TCR beta constant segment and was followed by two successive PCR amplification steps. The libraries were sequenced on Illumina HiSeq 2000/2500, MiSeq or NextSeq, producing 2 x 150 bp reads. Reads were demultiplexed and grouped by UMI with MIGEC, and clonotypes were assembled and quantified with MiTCR. To exclude erroneous sequences, any TCR cDNA sequence not supported by at least two reads was discarded. Downstream repertoire analysis used the tcR package, and clonotypes were matched across fractions by CDR3 nucleotide sequence plus V segment. VDJmatch was used to annotate antigen specificity against VDJdb, with one amino acid substitution in CDR3 allowed.

The receptor was derived from a man aged 50 to 60 who received an inactivated influenza vaccine. Donor details come from another sample of the same person, matched by shared clones. This material consisted of CD8+ T cells sorted from PBMCs, taken 11 to 12 days after vaccination.

The DNA sequence reads TGCGCCAGCAGCCAGAGAGAGACTAGCGGGAGTTCCGAGCAGTACTTC. Protein translation: CASSQRETSGSSEQYF. The chain uses TRBV4-1 and TRBJ2-7, with TRBD2 identical over 12 junction bases. Sequences MGHRA (CDR1) and YSYEKL (CDR2) are obtained from the germline V gene. The CDR3 goes from the cysteine to the phenylalanine over 16 residues. This entry keeps only the CDR3 DNA: 48 bases, framed from base 1. V ends up 3 bases short and J 6 bases short, with an unmatched junction base count of 9.